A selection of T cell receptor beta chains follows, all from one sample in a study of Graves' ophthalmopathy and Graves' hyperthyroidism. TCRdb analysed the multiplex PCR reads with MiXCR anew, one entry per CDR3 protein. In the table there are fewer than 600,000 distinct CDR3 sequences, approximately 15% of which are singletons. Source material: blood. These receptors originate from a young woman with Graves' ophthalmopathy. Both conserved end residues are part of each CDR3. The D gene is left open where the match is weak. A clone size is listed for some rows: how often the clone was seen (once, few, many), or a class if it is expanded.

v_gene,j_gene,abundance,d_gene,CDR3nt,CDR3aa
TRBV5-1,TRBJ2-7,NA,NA,TGCGCCAGCAACGGCCAATCCTACGAGCAGTACTTC,CASNGQSYEQYF
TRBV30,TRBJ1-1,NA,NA,TGTGCCTGGACCGGGGGCTACGCTGAAGCTTTCTTT,CAWTGGYAEAFF
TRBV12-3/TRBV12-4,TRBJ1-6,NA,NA,TGTGCCAGCAGACCGGGGCATCGTAATTCACCCCTCCACTTT,CASRPGHRNSPLHF
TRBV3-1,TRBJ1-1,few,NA,TGTGCCAGCAGAAAAAGGGGGACGGACACTGAAGCTTTCTTT,CASRKRGTDTEAFF
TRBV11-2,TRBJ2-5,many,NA,TGTGCCAGCAGCCCCGCCCTCAGCTTACAAGAGACCCAGTACTTC,CASSPALSLQETQYF
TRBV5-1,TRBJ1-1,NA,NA,TGCGCCAGCAGCCCGTACACTATGAACACTGAAGCTTTCTTT,CASSPYTMNTEAFF
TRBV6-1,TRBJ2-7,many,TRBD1,TGTGCCAGCAGCCACCGGGACAGGGGGGACGAGCAGTACTTC,CASSHRDRGDEQYF
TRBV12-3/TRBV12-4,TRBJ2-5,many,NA,TGTGCCAGCAGTTCTCTGGGGGAGACCCAGTACTTC,CASSSLGETQYF
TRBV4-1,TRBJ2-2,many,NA,TGCGCCAGCAGCCAAGTTCAGAACACCGGGGAGCTGTTTTTT,CASSQVQNTGELFF
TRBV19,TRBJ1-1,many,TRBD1,TGTGCCAGTAGTATAAGAGGCAGGGGGACGAACGTGAACACTGAAGCTTTCTTT,CASSIRGRGTNVNTEAFF
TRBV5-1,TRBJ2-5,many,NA,TGCGCCAGCAGCTTTACCGGCCAAGAGACCCAGTACTTC,CASSFTGQETQYF
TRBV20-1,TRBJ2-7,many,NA,TGCAGTGCTAGAGCCCCCCCGCCGGTTTACCACTACGAGCAGTACTTC,CSARAPPPVYHYEQYF
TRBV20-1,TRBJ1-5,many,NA,TGCAGTGCTAGTAGGCAGAATAGCAATCAGCCCCAGCATTTT,CSASRQNSNQPQHF
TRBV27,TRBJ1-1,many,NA,TGTGCCAGCAGTTCCCTAGGAGTAATGAACACTGAAGCTTTCTTT,CASSSLGVMNTEAFF
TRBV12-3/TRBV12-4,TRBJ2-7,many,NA,TGTGCCAGCAGCCACTTGGAAGGAGCCTACGAGCAGTACTTC,CASSHLEGAYEQYF
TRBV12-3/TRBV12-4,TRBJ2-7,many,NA,TGTGCCAGCAGTTTATCTCACAGGCTACCGACCTACGAGCAGTACTTC,CASSLSHRLPTYEQYF
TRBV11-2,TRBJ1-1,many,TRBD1,TGTGCCAGCAGCTTGACAGGGAGCGACACTGAAGCTTTCTTT,CASSLTGSDTEAFF
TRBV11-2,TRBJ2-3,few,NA,TGTGCCAGCAGCCAATTCCGGATCTACACTAGCACAGATACGCAGTATTTT,CASSQFRIYTSTDTQYF
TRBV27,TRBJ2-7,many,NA,TGTGCCAGCAGTTACGGGCAGGGGAGCTCCTACGAGCAGTACTTC,CASSYGQGSSYEQYF
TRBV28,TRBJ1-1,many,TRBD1,TGTGCCAGCACCTCCCAGGGGGCGCGAACTGAAGCTTTCTTT,CASTSQGARTEAFF
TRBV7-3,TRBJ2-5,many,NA,TGTGCCAGCAGCTTGAGGAGACAAGAGACCCAGTACTTC,CASSLRRQETQYF
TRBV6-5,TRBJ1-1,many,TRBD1,TGTGCCAGCAGTTGGGACAGGGCGACTGAAGCTTTCTTT,CASSWDRATEAFF
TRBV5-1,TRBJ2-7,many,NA,TGCGCCAGCGGCCGGATTCCGATATCCGAGCAGTACTTC,CASGRIPISEQYF
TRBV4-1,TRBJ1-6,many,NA,TGCGCCAGCAGCCAAGGGGTCCCGGGGGGTGTGGGTTCACCCCTCCACTTT,CASSQGVPGGVGSPLHF
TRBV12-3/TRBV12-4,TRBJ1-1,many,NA,TGTGCCAGCAGTTTGGGGCACAACACTGAAGCTTTCTTT,CASSLGHNTEAFF
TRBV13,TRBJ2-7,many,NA,TGTGCCAGCAGCTTTGGTAACAGACTCTACGAGCAGTACTTC,CASSFGNRLYEQYF
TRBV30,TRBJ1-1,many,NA,TGTGCCTGGACTTATATCATGAACACTGAAGCTTTCTTT,CAWTYIMNTEAFF
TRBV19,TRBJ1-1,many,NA,TGTGCCAGTAATAGGCGGTCTGACATCATGAACACTGAAGCTTTCTTT,CASNRRSDIMNTEAFF
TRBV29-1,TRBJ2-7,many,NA,TGCAGCGTTGGTGGGCAGCCGAGCTCCTACGAGCAGTACTTC,CSVGGQPSSYEQYF
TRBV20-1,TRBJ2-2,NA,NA,TGCAGTGCTACCAAACCGGGACTTCCAACCGGGGAGCTGTTTTTT,CSATKPGLPTGELFF
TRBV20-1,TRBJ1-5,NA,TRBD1,TGCAGTGCGAGCAAACTGGACAGGGAGAATCAGCCCCAGCATTTT,CSASKLDRENQPQHF
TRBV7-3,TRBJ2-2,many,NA,TGTGCCAGCAGCGCCACGAACACCGGGGAGCTGTTTTTT,CASSATNTGELFF
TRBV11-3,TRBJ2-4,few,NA,TGTGCCAGCAGCTTAGATACCCACATTAAGTACTTC,CASSLDTHIKYF
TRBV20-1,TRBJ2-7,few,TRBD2,TGCAGTGCTAGATTAGCGGGAGGGCCGGGCGAGCAGTACTTC,CSARLAGGPGEQYF
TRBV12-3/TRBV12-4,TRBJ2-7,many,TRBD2,TGTGCCAGCAGGGTTAGCGGGGGTCAGAGCTCCTACGAGCAGTACTTC,CASRVSGGQSSYEQYF
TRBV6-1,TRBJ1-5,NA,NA,TGTGCCAGCACGGGACATCTTAGCAATCAGCCCCAGCATTTT,CASTGHLSNQPQHF
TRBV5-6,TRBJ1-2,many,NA,TGTGCCAGCAGCGTTCCCGCCACCTATGGCTACACCTTC,CASSVPATYGYTF
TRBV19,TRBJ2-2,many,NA,TGTGCCAGTAGTATTTCAGGCACCGGGGAGCTGTTTTTT,CASSISGTGELFF
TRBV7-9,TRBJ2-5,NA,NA,TGTGCCAGCAGCACGACAGTCCAAGAGACCCAGTACTTC,CASSTTVQETQYF
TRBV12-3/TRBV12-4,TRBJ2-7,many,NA,TGTGCCAGCAGTTACCTGGGTGACACCTACGAGCAGTACTTC,CASSYLGDTYEQYF
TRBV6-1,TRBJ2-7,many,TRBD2,TGTGCCAGCAGTGGAGGGACTAGCGGTTACACCTACGAGCAGTACTTC,CASSGGTSGYTYEQYF
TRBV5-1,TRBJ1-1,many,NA,TGCGCCAGCAGCTTGGATTCCGAAGCTTTCTTT,CASSLDSEAFF
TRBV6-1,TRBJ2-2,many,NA,TGTGCCAGCAGTGAATTGCTGGGCCGCACCGGGGAGCTGTTTTTT,CASSELLGRTGELFF